In this sample, the clone carrying this T cell receptor (beta chain) turned up a few times. The antigen remains undetermined. Every isolated RNA sample was fully reverse transcribed, so sequencing captured expressed TCRB transcripts. The method was immunoSEQ multiplex PCR; TCRdb's version includes in-frame clones alone and lacks a portion of them. The sample has roughly 610,000 clones; 15% are singletons. This entry belongs to a study of beta chain features in type 1 diabetes. The CDR3 is 14 amino acids. V was pared by 2 bases and J by 4 bases, with 11 bases between. Germline CDR1 is SGHTA and CDR2 is FQGNSA. Study-wide results and caveats: PCR may have favored shorter templates equally in patients and controls.

The chain is built from TRBV7-2 and TRBJ1-1; possibly TRBD1 for D (6 bases). The TCR was taken from a man younger than 30 in good health. Specimen: naive CD4+ T cells from blood. CDR3 loop: CASSLSGAGTEAFF. The CDR3 DNA sequence: TGTGCCAGCAGCTTATCAGGGGCCGGCACTGAAGCTTTCTTT. The complete variable domain, with remaining parts taken from reference TRBV7-2 and TRBJ1-1, reads GAGVSQSPSNKVTEKGKDVELRCDPISGHTALYWYRQSLGQGLEFLIYFQGNSAPDKSGLPSDRFSAERTGGSVSTLTIQRTQQEDSAVYLCASSLSGAGTEAFFGQGTRLTVV.